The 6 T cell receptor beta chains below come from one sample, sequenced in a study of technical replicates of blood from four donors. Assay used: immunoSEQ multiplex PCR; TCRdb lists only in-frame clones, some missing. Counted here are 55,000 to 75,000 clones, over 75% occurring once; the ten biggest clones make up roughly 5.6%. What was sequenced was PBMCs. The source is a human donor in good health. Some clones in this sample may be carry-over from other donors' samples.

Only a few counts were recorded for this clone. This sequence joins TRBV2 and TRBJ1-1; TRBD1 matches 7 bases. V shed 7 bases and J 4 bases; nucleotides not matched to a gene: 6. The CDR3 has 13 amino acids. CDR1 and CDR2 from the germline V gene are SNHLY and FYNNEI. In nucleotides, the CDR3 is TGTGCCAGCATGATTCAGGGGGTCACTGAAGCTTTCTTT. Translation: CASMIQGVTEAFF. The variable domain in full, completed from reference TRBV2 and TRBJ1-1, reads EPEVTQTPSHQVTQMGQEVILRCVPISNHLYFYWYRQILGQKVEFLVSFYNNEISEKSEIFDDQFSVERPDGSNFTLKIRSTKLEDSAMYFCASMIQGVTEAFFGQGTRLTVV.

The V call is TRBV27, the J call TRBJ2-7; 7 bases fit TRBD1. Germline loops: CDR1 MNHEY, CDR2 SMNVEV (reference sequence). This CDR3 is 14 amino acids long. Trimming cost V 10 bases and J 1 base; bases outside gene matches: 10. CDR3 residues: CATSRQGNSYEQYF. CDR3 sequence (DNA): TGTGCCACCTCCCGACAGGGCAATTCCTACGAGCAGTACTTC.

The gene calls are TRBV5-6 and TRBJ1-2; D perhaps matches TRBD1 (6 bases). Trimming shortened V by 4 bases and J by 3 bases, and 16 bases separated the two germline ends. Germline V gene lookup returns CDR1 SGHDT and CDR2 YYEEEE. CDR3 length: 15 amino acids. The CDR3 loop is CASSPWLGHHYGYTF. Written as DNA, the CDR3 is TGTGCCAGCAGCCCCTGGCTGGGACACCACTATGGCTACACCTTC.

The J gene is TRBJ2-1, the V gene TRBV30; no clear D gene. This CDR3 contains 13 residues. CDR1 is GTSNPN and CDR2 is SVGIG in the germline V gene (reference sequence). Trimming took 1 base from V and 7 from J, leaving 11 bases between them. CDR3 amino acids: CAWSGGSHNEQFF. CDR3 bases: TGTGCCTGGAGTGGTGGTAGCCATAATGAGCAGTTCTTC.

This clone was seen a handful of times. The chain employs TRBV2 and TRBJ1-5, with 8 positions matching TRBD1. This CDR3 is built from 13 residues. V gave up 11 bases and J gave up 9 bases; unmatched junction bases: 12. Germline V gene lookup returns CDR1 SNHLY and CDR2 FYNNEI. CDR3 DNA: TGTGCCGTAGGGTCCGGGACAGGCGGGCCCCAGCATTTT. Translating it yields CAVGSGTGGPQHF.

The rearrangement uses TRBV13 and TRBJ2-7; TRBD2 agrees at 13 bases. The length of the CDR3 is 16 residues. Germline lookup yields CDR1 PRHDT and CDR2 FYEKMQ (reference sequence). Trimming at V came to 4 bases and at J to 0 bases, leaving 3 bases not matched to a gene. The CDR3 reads CASSSWTSGSSYEQYF. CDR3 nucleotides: TGTGCCAGCAGCTCTTGGACTAGCGGGAGCTCCTACGAGCAGTACTTC.